Listed here are 27 T cell receptor beta chains from one sample, sequenced in a study of Graves' ophthalmopathy and Graves' hyperthyroidism. Amplification of TCR beta CDR3 regions used RNA transcripts. Investigators did first-round RT-PCR with HTBI primers, then second-round multiplex PCR. TCRdb reanalysed the multiplex PCR reads using MiXCR and keeps one entry per CDR3 protein. The repertoire holds about 620,000 distinct CDR3 sequences, 22% seen once, with approximately 6.5% in the top ten. The sample was peripheral blood. These receptors all stem from a woman aged 18-30 years with stable Graves' hyperthyroidism. Some clones in this sample may be carry-over from other donors' samples.

As concerns this clonotype: It is likely a read error, because the conserved phenylalanine at the end of the CDR3 is missing. The genes are TRBV6-5 and TRBJ1-1, with 7 bases that match TRBD1. The V and J ends lost 5 bases and 1 base, in that order; junction bases with no gene match: 4. Germline V gene lookup returns CDR1 MNHEY and CDR2 SVGAGI. This CDR3 region has 14 residues. DNA of the CDR3: TGTGCCAGCAGTACTACAGGGGCGAACACTGAAGCTTTCTAT. Amino acids: CASSTTGANTEAFY.

This clonotype was observed at least ten times. This rearrangement joins TRBV2 to TRBJ1-1; 7 nucleotides match TRBD1. There are 16 residues in the CDR3. CDR1 and CDR2 (germline): SNHLY, FYNNEI. V was pared by 3 bases and J by 2 bases, with 9 bases of the junction left unmatched. The CDR3 sequence: CASSDQGGAENTEAFF. The CDR3 region has the DNA TGTGCCAGCAGTGACCAAGGGGGCGCGGAAAACACTGAAGCTTTCTTT.

This clonotype was seen repeatedly, ten times or more. This chain connects TRBV28 to TRBJ2-5; D might be TRBD1 (7 bases). The V gene's germline CDR1 is MDHEN and CDR2 SYDVKM. V gave up 3 bases and J gave up 5 bases, with 13 bases separating them. The CDR3 has 14 residues. Here the CDR3 reads CASSFRRGRETQYF. As DNA, the CDR3 is TGTGCCAGCAGTTTTCGGAGGGGGCGGGAGACCCAGTACTTC.

This clonotype was counted at least ten times. The chain has TRBV20-1 and TRBJ1-5; TRBD1 agrees at 12 bases. After removal of 3 bases from V and 2 bases from J, the junction contained 11 bases not matched to a gene. CDR1 DFQATT and CDR2 SNEGSKA come from the germline V gene (reference sequence). CDR3 length: 18 residues. The CDR3 nucleotides read TGCAGTGCTAGTGGGGGGACAGGGGGCTTCCAGGGCAATCAGCCCCAGCATTTT. This encodes CSASGGTGGFQGNQPQHF.

This clonotype has at least ten counts. This rearrangement joins TRBV6-1 to TRBJ2-7; 7 positions agree with TRBD1. V trimming: 11 bases; J trimming: 2 bases; junction bases outside the gene matches: 9. The germline V gene has CDR1 MNHNS and CDR2 SASEGT. The CDR3 extends over 13 amino acids. The CDR3 DNA sequence: TGTGCCGTCCGGGACAGCTTTACCTACGAGCAGTACTTC. This sequence encodes CAVRDSFTYEQYF.

This clonotype was observed many times. The chain carries TRBV7-3 and TRBJ1-1, with D hard to call. The CDR3 length is 13 residues. Germline CDR1 reads SGHTA; CDR2 reads FQGTGA. The V gene lost 5 bases and the J gene lost 10 bases, with 17 bases spanning the gap. CDR3 loop: CASSPNNRARAFF. CDR3 sequence (DNA): TGTGCCAGCAGCCCTAACAACAGAGCTCGAGCTTTCTTT.

This clonotype came up many times. J is TRBJ1-1 and V is TRBV6-2 or TRBV6-3; a possible D gene is TRBD1 (6 bases). Per the germline V gene, CDR1 is MNHEY and CDR2 is SVGEGT. Trimming stripped 2 bases from V and 1 base from J, with 23 bases between. The CDR3 extends over 19 amino acids. This CDR3 reads CASSYPEGERGVTNTEAFF. CDR3 nucleotide sequence: TGTGCCAGCAGTTACCCCGAGGGGGAGCGCGGGGTGACGAACACTGAAGCTTTCTTT.

This clonotype was seen many times. V and J are TRBV6-1 and TRBJ1-5; weak D call: TRBD1 (5 bases). The CDR3 has 16 residues. V was trimmed by 2 bases and J by 2 bases, leaving 13 bases between them. CDR1 and CDR2 from the germline V gene are MNHNS and SASEGT. As DNA, the CDR3 is TGTGCCAGCAGTGAAATGGCAGGGTTCGGCAATCAGCCCCAGCATTTT. As protein: CASSEMAGFGNQPQHF.

This clonotype was seen a handful of times. The J gene is TRBJ1-5, the V gene TRBV3-1, with D perhaps TRBD1 (6 bases). This CDR3 spans 14 amino acids. V was clipped by 7 bases and J by 2 bases, with 12 bases between them. Germline loops: CDR1 LGHDT, CDR2 YNNKEL (reference sequence). This CDR3 is CASTPGVGNQPQHF. The DNA for the CDR3 is TGTGCCAGCACCCCAGGGGTCGGCAATCAGCCCCAGCATTTT.

In this sample, this clonotype turned up many times. The chain recombines TRBV7-2 with TRBJ2-2, with 8 bases aligning to TRBD1. Looked up from germline, CDR1 is SGHTA and CDR2 is FQGNSA. Trimming at V came to 5 bases and at J to 6 bases, leaving 5 bases not matched to a gene. This CDR3 spans 14 amino acids. In DNA, the CDR3 is TGTGCCAGCAGCCTACAGGGGGTAGCCGGGGAGCTGTTTTTT. Translated: CASSLQGVAGELFF.

This clonotype appeared a few times. The chain couples TRBV28 to TRBJ1-2; D is unresolved. The CDR3 length is 12 residues. V shed 2 bases and J shed 13 bases, with 14 bases lying between them. Germline CDR1 reads MDHEN; CDR2 reads SYDVKM. CDR3 sequence reads: CASSLPLGVFTF. CDR3 bases: TGTGCCAGCAGTTTACCTTTGGGAGTGTTCACCTTC.

The V and J genes are TRBV20-1 and TRBJ2-7; no clear D. The CDR3 runs to 14 residues. In germline, CDR1 is DFQATT, CDR2 SNEGSKA (reference sequence). V lost 3 bases and J 5 bases, leaving 17 bases between the germline ends. CDR3 coding DNA: TGCAGTGCTAGTAAAACGGACGCAGTCAACGAGCAGTACTTC. Translated: CSASKTDAVNEQYF.

This clonotype was counted at least ten times. V is TRBV7-9 and J is TRBJ1-6; 7 nucleotides line up with TRBD1. V was clipped by 0 bases and J by 5 bases; unmatched bases: 7. Germline CDR1 SEHNR, CDR2 FQNEAQ (reference sequence). This CDR3 has 17 amino acids. CDR3 in amino acids: CASSLAHVGTDNSPLHF. CDR3 nucleotide sequence: TGTGCCAGCAGCTTAGCGCACGTCGGGACAGATAATTCACCCCTCCACTTT. Drawing the rest from reference TRBV7-9 and TRBJ1-6, the complete variable domain is DTGVSQNPRHKITKRGQNVTFRCDPISEHNRLYWYRQTLGQGPEFLTYFQNEAQLEKSRLLSDRFSAERPKGSFSTLEIQRTEQGDSAMYLCASSLAHVGTDNSPLHFGNGTRLTVT.

This clonotype came up many times. The chain joins TRBV27 to TRBJ2-2; no clear D. The CDR3 is made up of 19 amino acids. Germline V gives CDR1 MNHEY, CDR2 SMNVEV (reference sequence). Trimming removed 3 bases at V and 1 base at J, with 21 bases between. The CDR3 DNA sequence: TGTGCCAGCAGTTTGGTCACCTTCGCCGACCCCTTGAACACCGGGGAGCTGTTTTTT. Its protein product is CASSLVTFADPLNTGELFF.

The chain is built from TRBV4-1 and TRBJ1-2; tentatively, D is TRBD1 (5 bases). CDR3 length equals 16 residues. Trimming took 1 base from V and 3 from J, leaving 15 bases between them. From germline, CDR1 is MGHRA and CDR2 YSYEKL. CDR3 bases: TGCGCCAGCAGCCAAGGAGGACACCTCCTGGACTATGGCTACACCTTC. It specifies CASSQGGHLLDYGYTF.

The chain combines TRBV5-1 with TRBJ1-6, with 9 positions matching TRBD1. Trimming at V came to 6 bases and at J to 4 bases, leaving 5 bases not matched to a gene. This CDR3 is built from 15 residues. Looked up from germline, CDR1 is SGHRS and CDR2 is YFSETQ. The CDR3 is CASTAGTGYNSPLHF. In DNA, the CDR3 is TGCGCCAGCACCGCCGGGACAGGGTATAATTCACCCCTCCACTTT.

On this clonotype: This CDR3 fails to terminate in the conserved phenylalanine or tryptophan, so it likely reflects a read error. No DNA is shown, since the ends of the CDR3 on it are uncertain; the CDR3 is the one TCRdb lists. This sequence joins TRBV15 and TRBJ1-2. Termini included, the CDR3 measures 11 amino acids. CDR1 and CDR2 from the germline V gene are LNHNV and YYDKDF (reference sequence). CDR3 sequence reads: CATQSNYGYTC.

CDR3 in DNA: TGTGCCAGCAGCCCGGGACTTCAAAATGGAGAGACCCAGTACTTC. Translation gives CASSPGLQNGETQYF. The chain employs TRBV12-3 or TRBV12-4 and TRBJ2-5, with a weak D call TRBD2 (6 bases). This CDR3 contains 15 residues. Deletions cut 6 bases from V and 4 bases from J, with 18 bases between.

The genes are TRBV2 and TRBJ1-6, with D unresolved. Trimming stripped 4 bases from V and 5 bases from J, with 12 bases between. The length of the CDR3 is 15 residues. Germline V gene data show CDR1 as SNHLY and CDR2 as FYNNEI. The CDR3 nucleotides read TGTGCCAGCAGTGGGACCCGATCTGATAATTCACCCCTCCACTTT. Translated: CASSGTRSDNSPLHF.

This clonotype was counted ten times or more. This chain connects TRBV6-2 or TRBV6-3 to TRBJ2-5; 12 bases are shared with TRBD2. The CDR3 contains 16 residues. The germline CDR1 and CDR2 sequences are MNHEY and SVGEGT. The ends lost 6 bases at V and 1 base at J; junction bases unmatched: 6. CDR3 DNA sequence: TGTGCCAGCAGCCGAGGGACTAGCGGGTTCCAAGAGACCCAGTACTTC. Translated: CASSRGTSGFQETQYF.

This clonotype is a singleton in its sample. The J gene is TRBJ1-1, the V gene TRBV12-3 or TRBV12-4; D is undetermined. Trimming cost V 8 bases and J 1 base, with 11 bases left between them. This CDR3 spans 13 amino acids. Here the CDR3 DNA reads TGTGCCAGCCAGATGACGGAGAACACTGAAGCTTTCTTT. Its translation is CASQMTENTEAFF.

The CDR3 DNA reads as TGTGCCAGCAGCCGTCCAGCAGGGAGCATACAAGAGACCCAGTACTTC. Translated: CASSRPAGSIQETQYF. The J gene is TRBJ2-5, the V gene TRBV6-2 or TRBV6-3; D tentatively fits TRBD1 or TRBD2 (5 bases each). The length of the CDR3 is 16 residues. Germline V gene lookup returns CDR1 MNHEY and CDR2 SVGEGT. Trimming shortened V by 6 bases and J by 2 bases, and 19 bases separated the two germline ends.

Only a few counts were recorded for this clonotype. The CDR3 protein is CSASGLAGGPRTGELFF. DNA for the CDR3: TGCAGTGCCTCGGGACTAGCGGGAGGGCCACGGACCGGGGAGCTGTTTTTT. This sequence joins TRBV20-1 and TRBJ2-2; 16 bases match TRBD2. The V gene's germline CDR1 is DFQATT and CDR2 SNEGSKA (reference sequence). Unmatched junction bases numbered 9, after V lost 6 bases and J lost 5 bases. The CDR3 length is 17 residues.

The table lists this clonotype with many counts. The chain recombines TRBV12-3 or TRBV12-4 with TRBJ2-6, with D maybe TRBD1 (5 bases). The CDR3 extends over 16 amino acids. V was shortened by 8 bases and J by 2 bases, with 16 bases between the two germline ends. The CDR3 region has the DNA TGTGCCAGCTCGACATTCAGGGAACCTGGGGCCAACGTCCTGACTTTC. It yields the protein CASSTFREPGANVLTF.

At least ten counts were recorded for this clonotype. The genes are TRBV6-1 and TRBJ1-1; 8 nucleotides align to TRBD1. Germline V gene data show CDR1 as MNHNS and CDR2 as SASEGT. V trimming: 7 bases; J trimming: 7 bases; junction bases outside the gene matches: 11. CDR3 length: 14 residues. The CDR3 DNA is TGTGCCAGCAACCTGGGCCCTACAGGGGGTGAAGCTTTCTTT. Translated: CASNLGPTGGEAFF.

The table lists this clonotype with many counts. The genes are TRBV5-1 and TRBJ2-7; 11 bases match TRBD2. The germline CDR1 and CDR2 sequences are SGHRS and YFSETQ. This CDR3 is built from 14 residues. Here the CDR3 reads CATQGVAGGNEQYF. The CDR3 region has the DNA TGCGCAACCCAGGGGGTAGCGGGAGGGAACGAGCAGTACTTC.

The chain combines TRBV5-1 with TRBJ2-7; 9 positions agree with TRBD1. The germline V gene has CDR1 SGHRS and CDR2 YFSETQ. CDR3 size: 15 residues. V gave up 0 bases and J gave up 3 bases; unmatched junction bases: 4. The CDR3 region is CASSLGGTGFYEQYF. CDR3 DNA: TGCGCCAGCAGCTTGGGGGGGACAGGGTTCTACGAGCAGTACTTC.